This TCR beta chain was observed in a study of blood T cell repertoires in COVID-19. About the study: COVID-19 samples, acute and convalescent, were from the United States, Italy and Spain. PBMCs, B-cell-depleted T cells, or T cells provided the cDNA or gDNA that made up the material.

Per the authors' pipeline: Reference gene primer amplification yielded estimated nucleated cell counts. The method was immunoSEQ multiplex PCR; TCRdb's version includes in-frame clones alone and lacks a portion of them. That table gives V, J and clone size, and the DNA gave D and trimming. The profile covers about 110,000 clones, with 88% appearing a single time and over 2% taken by the ten largest. V was shortened by 7 bases and J by 7 bases, with 7 bases between the two germline ends. Germline V gene sequence: CDR1 SEHNR, CDR2 FQNEAQ (reference sequence). This CDR3 region has 11 residues. The TCR sequence derives from a human donor in a cohort sampled during active COVID-19. This chain links TRBV7-9 with TRBJ2-2; a possible D gene is TRBD2 (5 bases). Sequencing was done on a sample of peripheral blood. CDR3 protein: CASIRGGELFF. The CDR3 DNA reads as TGTGCCAGCATCCGGGGCGGGGAGCTGTTTTTT.